The text below deals with one TCR beta chain. Its antigen specificity is not known. Per-nucleotide qualities are absent, and no much larger clonotype sits a single base away. The data were obtained in a study of Ad26.COV2.S vaccination and SARS-CoV-2 variants listed by TCRdb under 2021. Describing the broader study: Donors in the vaccine arm were drawn from COV1001, a phase I-IIa trial of Ad26.COV2.S in healthy adults that was multicentre, randomized, double-blind and placebo-controlled. Ad26.COV2.S was administered intramuscularly at a dose of 5x10^10 or 1x10^11 viral particles, either as one shot or as two shots given 56 days apart. The specificity and breadth of SARS-CoV-2-reactive T cell receptors after Ad26.COV2.S vaccination were assessed by TCRbeta repertoire sequencing. A total of some 30 samples were included in the TCR-sequenced set, comprising around 19 Ad26.COV2.S vaccine recipients, 5 placebo recipients and 8 SARS-CoV-2 convalescent individuals. Participants in the trial were split at random into five groups of five each, receiving low-dose or high-dose Ad26.COV2.S once or twice, or else placebo on both occasions. Throughout the experiments and outcome assessment, investigators stayed blinded to trial group allocation.

Sequences MNHEY (CDR1) and SVGAGI (CDR2) are obtained from the germline V gene. Cut back by 8 bases and 0 bases, the V and J ends lie 13 bases apart. Including cysteine and phenylalanine, the CDR3 has 15 amino acids. Of all the DNA, just the CDR3 is kept, 45 bases in frame from base 1. The paper's findings and limits, for the study overall: After vaccination, spike-specific CD8+ and CD4+ T cell responses were reported to show substantial breadth. Compared with placebo recipients, Ad26.COV2.S recipients showed higher spike-specific TCR breadth (P = 0.0014). Comparing responses between vaccine doses or regimens was not something the study was powered to do. It was noted by the authors that total T cell responses may have been underestimated by the TCR breadth and depth analyses. Vaccine and placebo recipients had similar non-spike TCR breadth, a finding consistent with the vaccine containing only spike.

The immunoSEQ Assay was used to sequence TCRbeta CDR3 regions. After extraction, genomic DNA underwent amplification by bias-controlled multiplex PCR, followed by high-throughput sequencing. The paper's processing steps were these. Collapsing and filtering of sequences were performed to quantify the absolute abundance of each unique TCRbeta CDR3 region. T cell fraction was estimated by normalizing TCRbeta template counts to usable DNA, with usable DNA measured through amplification of reference genes found in all nucleated cells. Repertoire TCRs were annotated as SARS-CoV-2-specific when V gene, CDR3 amino acid sequence and J gene were exactly matched to a known reactive TCR set. MIRA supplied the reference SARS-CoV-2 TCR set, which was filtered for enrichment in COVID-19-positive ImmuneCODE repertoires so that public or cross-reactive TCRs were removed. Using the MIRA antigens, annotated TCRs were further analysed by specific ORF or by position within an ORF. Breadth was defined as annotated unique rearrangements over total unique productive rearrangements; depth was the summed frequency of those rearrangements. TCR breadth was compared between groups using two-sided Wilcoxon rank-sum tests. This is the immuneACCESS table as TCRdb keeps it, with only in-frame sequences that have V and J called. A part of the clones is gone; compared with another copy, unresolved V genes explain less than half, and the rest is unexplained. The V and J calls and clone size were taken over from that table, and D and trimming were inferred from the DNA. In all, the sample holds approximately 450,000 clones, and 90% of those were seen once. The leading ten clones occupy 9% to 15% of the sample.

The sample's treatment or condition label, in plain terms: roughly 20 received Ad26.COV2.S at low or high dose, single or two shots; about 5 received placebo; per-sample allocation not given. Repertoires of vaccine and placebo recipients were sequenced from samples collected on day 63 after the first injection. Between 29 July and 7 August 2020, Cohort 1b enrolled about two dozen adults aged 18-55 years at one site in Boston, USA. Ad26.COV2.S was a replication-incompetent adenovirus type 26 vector that expressed a prefusion-stabilized SARS-CoV-2 spike protein derived from the original Wuhan strain.

In this chain, TRBV6-5 is recombined with TRBJ2-2; TRBD1 could be the D gene, as 6 bases match. The origin of this receptor is a person between 18 and 59 years old who received the Ad26.COV2.S COVID-19 vaccine or a placebo. The sample was peripheral blood, taken in a trial of Ad26.COV2.S vaccine versus placebo. The DNA sequence follows: TGTGCCAGCCTTACAGGGAATTCGAACACCGGGGAGCTGTTTTTT. Its product reads: CASLTGNSNTGELFF.